Listed here are 23 T cell receptor beta chains from one sample, sequenced in a study of shared clonotypes between healthy human individuals. Sequencing was performed with immunoSEQ multiplex PCR; in TCRdb, only in-frame clones are kept and a portion is missing. The repertoire holds about 190,000 clones, with approximately 60% as singletons. What was sequenced was memory CD4+ T cells sorted from blood. Noted subset: CD45RA-negative fraction. The receptors were sampled from a man younger than 40 in good health.

CDR3 DNA: TGTGCCAGCGGCAGGAAGGTTACGGAAAAACTGTTTTTT. Protein product: CASGRKVTEKLFF. The chain links TRBV6-5 to TRBJ1-4; no reliable D call. The germline CDR1 and CDR2 sequences are MNHEY and SVGAGI. The CDR3 contains 13 residues. The V and J ends lost 8 bases and 8 bases respectively, with 15 bases between them.

The chain combines TRBV28 with TRBJ2-3; 11 bases map to TRBD2. The CDR3 totals 15 residues. Germline CDR1 and CDR2: MDHEN and SYDVKM. The V and J ends lost 5 bases and 1 base, in that order; junction bases with no gene match: 2. CDR3 protein: CASSLLAGGTDTQYF. The CDR3 bases are TGTGCCAGCAGTCTACTAGCGGGGGGCACAGATACGCAGTATTTT.

The rearrangement uses TRBV11-2 and TRBJ2-3; D is undetermined. V was pared by 1 base and J by 1 base, with 15 bases between. Germline loops: CDR1 SGHAT, CDR2 FQNNGV. The CDR3 is 17 amino acids. The DNA of the CDR3 is TGTGCCAGCAGCTTAGGTCCCAAACAGAGACGCACAGATACGCAGTATTTT. Its protein product is CASSLGPKQRRTDTQYF. Full variable domain (rest looked up from reference TRBV11-2 and TRBJ2-3): EAGVAQSPRYKIIEKRQSVAFWCNPISGHATLYWYQQILGQGPKLLIQFQNNGVVDDSQLPKDRFSAERLKGVDSTLKIQPAKLEDSAVYLCASSLGPKQRRTDTQYFGPGTRLTVL.

This chain connects TRBV4-1 to TRBJ1-3; no clear D gene. The germline V gene has CDR1 MGHRA and CDR2 YSYEKL. This CDR3 spans 18 amino acids. Trimming left V 0 bases short and J 0 bases short, with 15 bases between. The CDR3 loop reads CASSQDTPFGLSGNTIYF. The CDR3, as DNA: TGCGCCAGCAGCCAAGATACGCCATTCGGTCTCTCTGGAAACACCATATATTTT.

The V and J genes are TRBV2 and TRBJ2-1, with D possibly matching TRBD2 (5 bases). CDR1 is SNHLY, CDR2 FYNNEI, per germline. CDR3 length: 14 residues. Trimming took off 8 bases at V and 4 bases at J, with 15 bases between the two ends. The CDR3 sequence is CASRTVVAYNEQFF. The CDR3 DNA sequence: TGTGCCAGCCGGACTGTCGTGGCGTACAATGAGCAGTTCTTC.

V usage is TRBV7-2 and J usage is TRBJ2-3; D could derive from TRBD1 or TRBD2 (6 bases each). CDR1 SGHTA and CDR2 FQGNSA come from the germline V gene. V shed 5 bases and J shed 6 bases, with 18 bases lying between them. This CDR3 has 15 amino acids. The CDR3 DNA sequence: TGTGCCAGCAGCCTATATCGGGTAGGGGGGGATACGCAGTATTTT. This encodes CASSLYRVGGDTQYF.

The V call is TRBV4-2, the J call TRBJ2-5; D remains unclear. Looked up from germline, CDR1 is LGHNA and CDR2 is YNFKEQ. This CDR3 region has 11 residues. V gave up 0 bases and J gave up 4 bases, with 0 bases separating them. The DNA for the CDR3 is TGTGCCAGCAGCCAAGAAGAGACCCAGTACTTC. It encodes CASSQEETQYF.

This clone was detected only a few times. This rearrangement joins TRBV7-3 to TRBJ2-2; D ambiguous. With 2 bases removed from V and 7 bases from J, the gap between germline ends came to 8 bases. In germline, CDR1 is SGHTA, CDR2 FQGTGA. This CDR3 is 13 amino acids long. In nucleotides, the CDR3 is TGTGCCAGCAGCTTAGTAGGAGTCGGGGAGCTGTTTTTT. Translation gives CASSLVGVGELFF.

The chain employs TRBV7-9 and TRBJ2-7; D not resolved. Germline V gene data show CDR1 as SEHNR and CDR2 as FQNEAQ (reference sequence). Between the trimmed V and J ends, which lost 2 bases and 0 bases, there was a span of 14 bases. The CDR3 is 16 amino acids. This CDR3 reads CASSLSAGYRSYEQYF. The CDR3 nucleotides read TGTGCCAGCAGCTTATCCGCCGGATATCGCTCCTACGAGCAGTACTTC.

This clone was counted only a few times. The rearrangement uses TRBV5-1 and TRBJ2-1; 10 bases agree with TRBD2. Germline V gene sequence: CDR1 SGHRS, CDR2 YFSETQ. The V segment lost 4 bases and the J segment 8 bases; nucleotides outside the gene matches: 6. The CDR3 contains 14 residues. The CDR3 bases are TGCGCCAGCAGCCCGGCTAGCGGGAGCGATGAGCAGTTCTTC. Its protein is CASSPASGSDEQFF.

The rearrangement uses TRBV9 and TRBJ2-5; TRBD2 might be the D (5 bases). Germline V CDR1 and CDR2: SGDLS, YYNGEE. V was shortened by 4 bases and J by 3 bases, with 25 bases between the two germline ends. The CDR3 extends over 18 amino acids. CDR3 loop: CASSPSGPFSGIKETQYF. Written as DNA, the CDR3 is TGTGCCAGCAGCCCAAGTGGTCCCTTCTCGGGAATAAAAGAGACCCAGTACTTC.

This chain connects TRBV23-1 to TRBJ2-7, with unresolved D. TRBV23-1 is filed as an ORF, its function uncertain. The CDR3 loop spans 16 amino acids. Trimming took off 1 base at V and 2 bases at J, with 15 bases between the two ends. The CDR3 DNA sequence: TGCGCCAGCAGTCAATTCCTGAAGGACCCTCCCTACGAGCAGTACTTC. As protein: CASSQFLKDPPYEQYF.

The rearrangement links TRBV6-1 to TRBJ2-2, with D possibly matching TRBD1 (5 bases). The length of the CDR3 is 14 residues. In germline, CDR1 is MNHNS, CDR2 SASEGT. The CDR3 loop is CAVLPDMNTGELFF. The DNA for the CDR3 is TGTGCGGTTTTACCGGACATGAACACCGGGGAGCTGTTTTTT.

This sequence joins TRBV5-6 and TRBJ1-2; the match to TRBD1 covers 7 bases. Germline V gene lookup returns CDR1 SGHDT and CDR2 YYEEEE. The J segment lost 0 bases and the V segment lost 7 bases, leaving 12 bases of the junction unmatched. This CDR3 has 16 residues. For the CDR3, the DNA is TGTGCCAGCTCCTTTTACGGGACAGCAACTAACTATGGCTACACCTTC. Amino acid sequence: CASSFYGTATNYGYTF.

This rearrangement joins TRBV18 to TRBJ2-1; 9 nucleotides line up with TRBD2. V lost 2 bases to trimming and J lost 4 bases; unmatched junction nucleotides: 6. The CDR3 totals 16 residues. CDR1 and CDR2 from the germline V gene are KGHSH and LQKENI. As DNA, the CDR3 is TGTGCCAGCTCACCATTTGCAGCGGGAGGATACAATGAGCAGTTCTTC. It specifies CASSPFAAGGYNEQFF.

The genes are TRBV7-2 and TRBJ1-3; D unresolved. With 0 bases removed from V and 0 bases from J, the gap between germline ends came to 6 bases. CDR3 length: 15 amino acids. The germline V gene has CDR1 SGHTA and CDR2 FQGNSA. CDR3 loop: CASSLAMDSGNTIYF. In DNA, the CDR3 is TGTGCCAGCAGCTTAGCTATGGACTCTGGAAACACCATATATTTT.

V and J are TRBV4-1 and TRBJ1-4; TRBD1 might be the D (6 bases). Trimming shortened V by 1 base and J by 0 bases, and 9 bases separated the two germline ends. The germline CDR1 and CDR2 sequences are MGHRA and YSYEKL. This CDR3 comprises 16 residues. The CDR3 loop is CASSQASGATNEKLFF. DNA of the CDR3: TGCGCCAGCAGCCAAGCCTCAGGGGCAACTAATGAAAAACTGTTTTTT.

The J gene is TRBJ2-5, the V gene TRBV20-1, with D tentatively TRBD2 (5 bases). The germline V gene has CDR1 DFQATT and CDR2 SNEGSKA (reference sequence). The CDR3 is 11 residues long. The CDR3 spells CRVGSAETQYF. CDR3 in DNA: TGCAGGGTTGGGAGTGCGGAGACCCAGTACTTC.

The V call is TRBV29-1, the J call TRBJ2-5; D possibly corresponds to TRBD2 (5 bases). Germline lookup yields CDR1 SQVTM and CDR2 ANQGSEA. V shed 3 bases and J shed 2 bases, with 10 bases lying between them. This CDR3 has 13 amino acids. The CDR3 spells CSVDGPGQETQYF. The CDR3 DNA sequence: TGCAGCGTTGACGGGCCGGGACAAGAGACCCAGTACTTC.

The chain couples TRBV7-9 to TRBJ2-7, with 7 bases lining up with TRBD2. Unmatched junction bases numbered 4, after V lost 4 bases and J lost 7 bases. This CDR3 is built from 12 residues. The V gene's germline CDR1 is SEHNR and CDR2 FQNEAQ (reference sequence). The CDR3 sequence is CASSSGGREQYF. The CDR3 DNA is TGTGCCAGCAGCTCGGGAGGTAGGGAGCAGTACTTC.

V is TRBV30 and J is TRBJ2-7; D ambiguous. Germline CDR1 and CDR2: GTSNPN and SVGIG (reference sequence). V lost 0 bases and J lost 3, with 9 bases in between. The CDR3 sequence is 13 residues long. The CDR3 protein is CAWSVPGDYEQYF. In DNA, the CDR3 is TGTGCCTGGAGTGTACCCGGAGACTACGAGCAGTACTTC.

The CDR3 DNA is TGTGCCAGCGACGGGAGTCAGGCGAACACCGGGGAGCTGTTTTTT. This encodes CASDGSQANTGELFF. The genes are TRBV13 and TRBJ2-2; D might be TRBD2 (6 bases). V was trimmed by 8 bases and J by 0 bases, leaving 13 bases between them. This CDR3 region has 15 residues. CDR1 is PRHDT and CDR2 is FYEKMQ in the germline V gene (reference sequence).

The chain joins TRBV5-4 to TRBJ2-7, with 12 bases lining up with TRBD2. The CDR3 spans 15 residues. The trim removed 4 bases at V and 5 bases at J, leaving 7 bases unmatched. The germline CDR1 and CDR2 sequences are SGHNT and YYREEE (reference sequence). The CDR3 is CASSAQTSGSHEQYF. The CDR3 region has the DNA TGTGCCAGCAGCGCCCAGACTAGCGGGAGTCACGAGCAGTACTTC. Variable domain in full (rest from reference TRBV5-4 and TRBJ2-7): ETGVTQSPTHLIKTRGQQVTLRCSSQSGHNTVSWYQQALGQGPQFIFQYYREEENGRGNFPPRFSGLQFPNYSSELNVNALELDDSALYLCASSAQTSGSHEQYFGPGTRLTVT.